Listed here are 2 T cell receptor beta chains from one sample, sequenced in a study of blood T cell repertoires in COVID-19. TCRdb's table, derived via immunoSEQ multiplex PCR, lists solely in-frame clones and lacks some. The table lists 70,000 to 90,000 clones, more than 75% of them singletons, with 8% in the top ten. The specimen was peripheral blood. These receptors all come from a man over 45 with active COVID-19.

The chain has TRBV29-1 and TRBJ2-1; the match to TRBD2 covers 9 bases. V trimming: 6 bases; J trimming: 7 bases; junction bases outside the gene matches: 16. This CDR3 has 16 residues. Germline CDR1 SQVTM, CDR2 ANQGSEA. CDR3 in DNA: TGCAGCGTCGCGAAGTATCTGGCGGGGGGGAGGAATGAGCAGTTCTTC. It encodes CSVAKYLAGGRNEQFF.

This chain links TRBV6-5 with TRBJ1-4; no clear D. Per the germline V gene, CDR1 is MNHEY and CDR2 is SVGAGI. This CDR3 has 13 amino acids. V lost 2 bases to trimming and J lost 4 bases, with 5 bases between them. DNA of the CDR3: TGTGCCAGCAGTTACGTAGTTAATGAAAAACTGTTTTTT. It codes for CASSYVVNEKLFF.